What follows is one TCR beta chain and its context. What it binds is unknown. These data originate in a study of cytomegalovirus exposure and HLA in healthy donors. Points from the study as a whole: In a later analysis, common viral pathogens appeared linked to several of the most significant clusters.

Germline loops: CDR1 SNHLY, CDR2 FYNNEI. The V gene end was trimmed by 11 bases and the J gene end by 3 bases; junction bases not matched to a gene: 10. CDR3 length: 13 residues. Primers: 60 Vbeta forward and 13 Jbeta reverse. Data came from immunoSEQ multiplex PCR; TCRdb stores just in-frame clones and leaves some out. Here the sample spans about 160,000 clones, roughly 76% being singletons. Source material: PBMCs. V gene TRBV2 combines with J gene TRBJ2-7; 7 nucleotides agree with TRBD2. The receptor comes from a woman between 45 and 60 years old in good health and CMV-seronegative. This CDR3 is CAGTGTGGYEQYF. In DNA, the CDR3 is TGTGCCGGCACCGGGACGGGGGGCTACGAGCAGTACTTC.